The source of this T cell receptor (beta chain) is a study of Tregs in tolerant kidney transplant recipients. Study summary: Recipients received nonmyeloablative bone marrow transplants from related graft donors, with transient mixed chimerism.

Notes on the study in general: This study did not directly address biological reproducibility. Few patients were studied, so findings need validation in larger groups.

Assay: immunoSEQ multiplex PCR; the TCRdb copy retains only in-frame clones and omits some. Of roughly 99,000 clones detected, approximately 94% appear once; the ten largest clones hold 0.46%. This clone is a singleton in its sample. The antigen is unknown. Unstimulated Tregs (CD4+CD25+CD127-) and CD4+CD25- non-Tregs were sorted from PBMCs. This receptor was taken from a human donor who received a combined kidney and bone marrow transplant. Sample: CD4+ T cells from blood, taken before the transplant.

Written as DNA, the CDR3 is TGTGCCAGCAGATTCAGCTCGGGTCCCTACGAGCAGTACTTC. This encodes CASRFSSGPYEQYF. This chain joins TRBV7-6 and TRBJ2-7; D is uncertain. The CDR3 length is 14 residues. V was shortened by 6 bases and J by 2 bases, with 14 bases between the two germline ends. CDR1 is SGHVS and CDR2 is FNYEAQ in the germline V gene.